This entry lists 7 T cell receptor beta chains sequenced from one sample in a study of T cell responses to AZD1222 COVID-19 vaccine. Sequencing used immunoSEQ multiplex PCR; TCRdb keeps in-frame clones, though not all of them. The sample lists about 120,000 clones, around 85% occurring once. This material consisted of peripheral blood, taken on day 0 of MenACWY control vaccination. Every receptor here comes from an adult in good health.

This chain joins TRBV7-2 and TRBJ2-1; TRBD1 aligns across 7 bases. V dropped 4 bases and J dropped 7; count of bases not matched to a gene: 10. The CDR3 extends over 15 amino acids. Germline V lookup: CDR1 SGHTA, CDR2 FQGNSA. The CDR3 loop reads CASSSGTAKLNEQFF. CDR3 nucleotide sequence: TGTGCCAGCAGCTCCGGGACAGCGAAACTTAATGAGCAGTTCTTC.

This clone was found once. The chain carries TRBV28 and TRBJ2-2; D remains ambiguous. CDR1 is MDHEN and CDR2 is SYDVKM in the germline V gene. V dropped 3 bases and J dropped 9 bases, with 5 bases sitting between them. The length of the CDR3 is 11 residues. The CDR3 spells CASSLAWELFF. CDR3 bases: TGTGCCAGCAGTTTGGCCTGGGAGCTGTTTTTT.

J is TRBJ1-4 and V is TRBV2, with D possibly TRBD1 on 6 matching bases. Trimming shortened V by 4 bases and J by 0 bases, and 9 bases separated the two germline ends. Per germline, CDR1 SNHLY and CDR2 FYNNEI. The CDR3 has 15 amino acids. CDR3 loop: CASSVDSATNEKLFF. The DNA of the CDR3 is TGTGCCAGCAGTGTGGACAGTGCAACTAATGAAAAACTGTTTTTT. The variable domain in full, completed from reference TRBV2 and TRBJ1-4, reads EPEVTQTPSHQVTQMGQEVILRCVPISNHLYFYWYRQILGQKVEFLVSFYNNEISEKSEIFDDQFSVERPDGSNFTLKIRSTKLEDSAMYFCASSVDSATNEKLFFGSGTQLSVL.

The chain employs TRBV7-8 and TRBJ1-2, with D unclear. Trimming stripped 2 bases from V and 8 bases from J, with 21 bases between. Germline V gene lookup returns CDR1 SGHVS and CDR2 FQNEAQ. The CDR3 has 16 residues. The CDR3 protein is CASSLRSFGSSEGYTF. In DNA, the CDR3 is TGTGCCAGCAGCTTAAGGAGTTTTGGCTCGTCGGAGGGCTACACCTTC.

The table lists this clone with a count of one. The chain couples TRBV5-4 to TRBJ2-7; TRBD1 is a possible D gene (6 bases). With 0 bases removed from V and 2 bases from J, the gap between germline ends came to 6 bases. Germline V gene sequence: CDR1 SGHNT, CDR2 YYREEE (reference sequence). The length of the CDR3 is 13 residues. CDR3 sequence reads: CASSLGGPYEQYF. DNA for the CDR3: TGTGCCAGCAGCTTGGGGGGGCCCTACGAGCAGTACTTC.

The genes are TRBV5-1 and TRBJ2-3, with TRBD1 as a possible D gene (5 bases). V was cut by 0 bases and J by 0 bases, with 11 bases left in between. The germline V gene encodes CDR1 SGHRS and CDR2 YFSETQ. The CDR3 is made up of 16 amino acids. CDR3 sequence: CASSLDGAVSTDTQYF. The CDR3 DNA is TGCGCCAGCAGCTTGGATGGGGCCGTTAGCACAGATACGCAGTATTTT.

V is TRBV5-4 and J is TRBJ2-2; the match to TRBD1 covers 10 bases. The J segment lost 7 bases and the V segment lost 2 bases, leaving 8 bases of the junction unmatched. CDR3 length: 16 residues. Germline V gene lookup returns CDR1 SGHNT and CDR2 YYREEE (reference sequence). CDR3 sequence (DNA): TGTGCCAGCAGCTTTGGCGGGACAGGGGAGGGCGGGGAGCTGTTTTTT. Encoded protein: CASSFGGTGEGGELFF.